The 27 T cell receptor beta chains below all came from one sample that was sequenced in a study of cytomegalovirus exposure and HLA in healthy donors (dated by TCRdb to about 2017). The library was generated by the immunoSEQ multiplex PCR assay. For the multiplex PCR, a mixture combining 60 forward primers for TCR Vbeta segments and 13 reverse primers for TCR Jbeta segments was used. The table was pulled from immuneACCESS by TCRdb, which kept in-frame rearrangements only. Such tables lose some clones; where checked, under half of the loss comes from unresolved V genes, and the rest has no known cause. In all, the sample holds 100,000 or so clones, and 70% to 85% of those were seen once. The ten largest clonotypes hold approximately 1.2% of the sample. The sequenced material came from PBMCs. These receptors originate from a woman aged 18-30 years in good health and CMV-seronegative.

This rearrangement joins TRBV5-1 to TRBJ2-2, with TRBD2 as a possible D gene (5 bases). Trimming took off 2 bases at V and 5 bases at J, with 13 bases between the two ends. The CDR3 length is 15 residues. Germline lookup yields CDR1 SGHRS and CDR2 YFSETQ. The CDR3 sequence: CASSLQPTGTGELFF. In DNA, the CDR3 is TGCGCCAGCAGCTTACAGCCTACGGGGACCGGGGAGCTGTTTTTT.

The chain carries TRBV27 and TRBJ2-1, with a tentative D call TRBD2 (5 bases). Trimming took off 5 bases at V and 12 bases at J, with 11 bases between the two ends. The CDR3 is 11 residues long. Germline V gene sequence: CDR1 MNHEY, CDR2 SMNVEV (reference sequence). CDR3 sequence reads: CASSAEVGQFF. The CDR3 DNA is TGTGCCAGCAGTGCGGAGGTTGGGCAGTTCTTC.

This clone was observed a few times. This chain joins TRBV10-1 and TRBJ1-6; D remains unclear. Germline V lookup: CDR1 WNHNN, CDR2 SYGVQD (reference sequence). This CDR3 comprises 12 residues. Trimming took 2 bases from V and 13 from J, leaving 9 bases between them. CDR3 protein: CASSESGIPLHF. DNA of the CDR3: TGCGCCAGCAGTGAGAGCGGGATCCCCCTCCACTTT.

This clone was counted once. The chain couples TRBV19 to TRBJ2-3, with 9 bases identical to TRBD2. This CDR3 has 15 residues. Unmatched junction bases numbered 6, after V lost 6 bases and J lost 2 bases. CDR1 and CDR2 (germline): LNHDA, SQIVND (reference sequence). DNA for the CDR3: TGTGCCAGTAGACCCGGACTAGCGTACACAGATACGCAGTATTTT. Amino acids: CASRPGLAYTDTQYF.

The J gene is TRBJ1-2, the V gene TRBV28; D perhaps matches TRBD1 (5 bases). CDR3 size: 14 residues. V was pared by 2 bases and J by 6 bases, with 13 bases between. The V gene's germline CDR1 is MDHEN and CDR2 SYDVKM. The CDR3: CASSLGNQGNGYTF. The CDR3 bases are TGTGCCAGCAGTTTAGGGAACCAGGGAAATGGCTACACCTTC.

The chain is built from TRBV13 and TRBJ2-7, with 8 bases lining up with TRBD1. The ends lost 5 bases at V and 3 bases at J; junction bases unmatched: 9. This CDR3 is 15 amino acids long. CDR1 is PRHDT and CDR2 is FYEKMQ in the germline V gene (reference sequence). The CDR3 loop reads CASSASGTGLYEQYF. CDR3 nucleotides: TGTGCCAGCAGCGCCTCCGGGACAGGTCTCTACGAGCAGTACTTC.

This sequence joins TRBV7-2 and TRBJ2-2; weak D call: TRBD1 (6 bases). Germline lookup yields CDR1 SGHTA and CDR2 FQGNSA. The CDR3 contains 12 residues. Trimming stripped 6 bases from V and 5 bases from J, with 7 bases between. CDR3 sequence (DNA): TGTGCCAGCAGACAGGGTACCGGGGAGCTGTTTTTT. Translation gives CASRQGTGELFF.

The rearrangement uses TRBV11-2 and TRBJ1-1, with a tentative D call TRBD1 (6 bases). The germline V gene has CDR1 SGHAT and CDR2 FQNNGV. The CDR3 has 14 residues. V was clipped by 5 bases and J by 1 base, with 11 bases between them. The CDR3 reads CASSTGTQNTEAFF. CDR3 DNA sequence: TGTGCCAGCAGCACCGGGACACAGAACACTGAAGCTTTCTTT.

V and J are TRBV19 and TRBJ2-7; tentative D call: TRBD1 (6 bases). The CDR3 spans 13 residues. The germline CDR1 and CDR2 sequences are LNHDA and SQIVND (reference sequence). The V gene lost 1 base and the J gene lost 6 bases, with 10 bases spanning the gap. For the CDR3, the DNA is TGTGCCAGTAGTATAGGCACAGGGTCCGAGCAGTACTTC. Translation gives CASSIGTGSEQYF.

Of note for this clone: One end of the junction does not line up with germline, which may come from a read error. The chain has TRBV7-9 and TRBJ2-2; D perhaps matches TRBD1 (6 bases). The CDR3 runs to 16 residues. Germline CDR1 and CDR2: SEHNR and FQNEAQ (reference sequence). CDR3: CSSSLMGARDTGELFF. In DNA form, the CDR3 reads TGTTCCAGCAGCTTAATGGGGGCGCGGGACACCGGGGAGCTGTTTTTT.

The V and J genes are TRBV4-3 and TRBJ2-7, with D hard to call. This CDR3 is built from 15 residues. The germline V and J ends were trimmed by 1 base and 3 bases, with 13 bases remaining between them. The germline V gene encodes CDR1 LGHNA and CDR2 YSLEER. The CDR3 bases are TGCGCCAGCAGCCAAGTGTTAGCTCCGGGCTACGAGCAGTACTTC. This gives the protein CASSQVLAPGYEQYF.

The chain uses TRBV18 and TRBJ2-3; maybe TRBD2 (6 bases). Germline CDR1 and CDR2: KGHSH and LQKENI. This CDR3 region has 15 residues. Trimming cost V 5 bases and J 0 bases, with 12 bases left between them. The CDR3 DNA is TGTGCCAGCTCATCACAGGAGGGGAGCACAGATACGCAGTATTTT. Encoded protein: CASSSQEGSTDTQYF. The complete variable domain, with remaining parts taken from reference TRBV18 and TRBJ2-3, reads NAGVMQNPRHLVRRRGQEARLRCSPMKGHSHVYWYRQLPEEGLKFMVYLQKENIIDESGMPKERFSAEFPKEGPSILRIQQVVRGDSAAYFCASSSQEGSTDTQYFGPGTRLTVL.

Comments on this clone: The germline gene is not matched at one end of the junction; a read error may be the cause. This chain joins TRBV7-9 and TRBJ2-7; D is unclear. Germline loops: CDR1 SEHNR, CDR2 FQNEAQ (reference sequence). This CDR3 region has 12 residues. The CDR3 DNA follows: TGTTCCAGCAGCAAACTCGCGTACGAGCAGTACTTC. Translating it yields CSSSKLAYEQYF. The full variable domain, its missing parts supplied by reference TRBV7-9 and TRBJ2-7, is DTGVSQNPRHKITKRGQNVTFRCDPISEHNRLYWYRQTLGQGPEFLTYFQNEAQLEKSRLLSDRFSAERPKGSFSTLEIQRTEQGDSAMYLCSSSKLAYEQYFGPGTRLTVT.

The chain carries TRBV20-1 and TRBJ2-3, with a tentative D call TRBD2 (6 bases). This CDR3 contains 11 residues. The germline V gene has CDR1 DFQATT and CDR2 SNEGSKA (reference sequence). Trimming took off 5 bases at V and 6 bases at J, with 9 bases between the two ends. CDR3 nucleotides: TGCAGTGCTTCTAGCGTGGATACGCAGTATTTT. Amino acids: CSASSVDTQYF.

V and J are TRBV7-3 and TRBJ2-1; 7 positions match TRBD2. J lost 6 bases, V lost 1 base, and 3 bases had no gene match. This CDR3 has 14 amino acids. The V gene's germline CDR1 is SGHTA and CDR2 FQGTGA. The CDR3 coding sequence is TGTGCCAGCAGCTTAAGTCCGGGGGGCAATGAGCAGTTCTTC. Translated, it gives CASSLSPGGNEQFF.

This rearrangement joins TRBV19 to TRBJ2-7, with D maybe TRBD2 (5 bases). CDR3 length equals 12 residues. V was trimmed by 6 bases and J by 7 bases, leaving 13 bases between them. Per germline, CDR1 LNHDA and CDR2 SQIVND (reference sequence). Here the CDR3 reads CASSDAGREQYF. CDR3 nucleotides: TGTGCCAGTAGCGATGCGGGTCGGGAGCAGTACTTC.

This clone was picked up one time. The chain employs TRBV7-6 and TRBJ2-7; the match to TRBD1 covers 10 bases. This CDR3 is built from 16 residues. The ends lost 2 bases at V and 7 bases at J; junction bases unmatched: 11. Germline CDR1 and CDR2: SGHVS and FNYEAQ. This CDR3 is CASSLSPRQGAIEQYF. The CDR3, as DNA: TGTGCCAGCAGCTTATCCCCGAGACAGGGGGCGATTGAGCAGTACTTC. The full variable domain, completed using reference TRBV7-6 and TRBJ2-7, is GAGVSQSPRYKVTKRGQDVALRCDPISGHVSLYWYRQALGQGPEFLTYFNYEAQQDKSGLPNDRFSAERPEGSISTLTIQRTEQRDSAMYRCASSLSPRQGAIEQYFGPGTRLTVT.

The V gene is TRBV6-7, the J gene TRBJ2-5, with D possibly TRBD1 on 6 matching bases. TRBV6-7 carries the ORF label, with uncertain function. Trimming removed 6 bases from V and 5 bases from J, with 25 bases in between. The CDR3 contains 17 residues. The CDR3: CASREQGLLSNRETQYF. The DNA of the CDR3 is TGTGCCAGCAGGGAACAGGGTCTGCTCAGTAATAGGGAGACCCAGTACTTC.

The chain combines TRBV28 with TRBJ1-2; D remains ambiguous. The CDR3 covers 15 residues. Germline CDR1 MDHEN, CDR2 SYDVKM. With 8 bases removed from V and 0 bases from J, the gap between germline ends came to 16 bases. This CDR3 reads CASGTVTRSNYGYTF. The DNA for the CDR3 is TGTGCCAGCGGTACAGTGACCCGTTCTAACTATGGCTACACCTTC.

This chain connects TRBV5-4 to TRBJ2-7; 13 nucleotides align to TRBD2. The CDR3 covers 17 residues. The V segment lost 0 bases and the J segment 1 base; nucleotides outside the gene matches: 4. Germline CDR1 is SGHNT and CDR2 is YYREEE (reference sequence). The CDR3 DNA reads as TGTGCCAGCAGCTTGGCCCGGACTAGCGGGAGTTCCTACGAGCAGTACTTC. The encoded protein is CASSLARTSGSSYEQYF. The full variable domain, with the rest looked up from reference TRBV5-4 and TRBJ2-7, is ETGVTQSPTHLIKTRGQQVTLRCSSQSGHNTVSWYQQALGQGPQFIFQYYREEENGRGNFPPRFSGLQFPNYSSELNVNALELDDSALYLCASSLARTSGSSYEQYFGPGTRLTVT.

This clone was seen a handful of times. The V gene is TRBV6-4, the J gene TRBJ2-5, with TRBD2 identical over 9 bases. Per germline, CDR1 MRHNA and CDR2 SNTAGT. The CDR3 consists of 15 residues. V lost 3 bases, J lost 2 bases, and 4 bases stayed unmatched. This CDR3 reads CASSEEAGGQETQYF. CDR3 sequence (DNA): TGTGCCAGCAGTGAAGAAGCGGGAGGTCAAGAGACCCAGTACTTC.

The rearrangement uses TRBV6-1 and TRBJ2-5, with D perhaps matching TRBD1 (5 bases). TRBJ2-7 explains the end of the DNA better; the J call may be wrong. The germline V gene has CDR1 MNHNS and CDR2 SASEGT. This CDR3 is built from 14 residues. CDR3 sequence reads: CASSGSGSSDEQYF. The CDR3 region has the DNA TGTGCCAGCAGTGGATCAGGGTCCTCGGACGAGCAGTACTTC.

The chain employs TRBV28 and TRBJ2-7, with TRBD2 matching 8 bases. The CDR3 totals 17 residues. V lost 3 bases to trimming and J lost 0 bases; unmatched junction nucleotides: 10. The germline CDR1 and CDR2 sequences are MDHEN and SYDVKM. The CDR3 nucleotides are TGTGCCAGCAGTTTTGCACTAGCGGAACGGAGCTCCTACGAGCAGTACTTC. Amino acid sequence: CASSFALAERSSYEQYF.

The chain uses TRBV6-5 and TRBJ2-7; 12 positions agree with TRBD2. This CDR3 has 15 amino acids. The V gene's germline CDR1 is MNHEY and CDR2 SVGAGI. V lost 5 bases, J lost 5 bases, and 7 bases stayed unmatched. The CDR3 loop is CASSRTSGIGHEQYF. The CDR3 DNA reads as TGTGCCAGCAGTCGGACTAGCGGGATTGGTCACGAGCAGTACTTC.

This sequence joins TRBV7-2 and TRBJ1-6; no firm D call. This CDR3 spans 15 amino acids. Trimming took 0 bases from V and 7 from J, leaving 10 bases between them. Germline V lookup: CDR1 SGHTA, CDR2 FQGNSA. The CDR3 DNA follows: TGTGCCAGCAGCTTAGCTGGAGTATTCAATTCACCCCTCCACTTT. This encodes CASSLAGVFNSPLHF.

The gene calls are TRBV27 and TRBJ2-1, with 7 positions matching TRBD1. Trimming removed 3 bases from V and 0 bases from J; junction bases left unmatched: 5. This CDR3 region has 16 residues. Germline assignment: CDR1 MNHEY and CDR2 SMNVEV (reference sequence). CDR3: CASSFLSGGSYNEQFF. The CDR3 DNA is TGTGCCAGCAGTTTCCTTTCAGGGGGCTCCTACAATGAGCAGTTCTTC.

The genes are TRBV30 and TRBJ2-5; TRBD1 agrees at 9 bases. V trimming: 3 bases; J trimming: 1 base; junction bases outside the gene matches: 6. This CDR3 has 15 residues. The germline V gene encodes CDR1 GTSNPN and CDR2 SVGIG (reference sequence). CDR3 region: CAWRGTGWSQETQYF. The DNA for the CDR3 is TGTGCCTGGAGGGGGACAGGGTGGTCCCAAGAGACCCAGTACTTC.